This TCR beta chain was captured by sequencing in a study of tumor and adjacent non-tumor tissue in lung cancer. This sample's RNA came from whole unsorted tissue. Distant lung tissue was collected more than 3 cm away from the tumor edge. A modified ARM-PCR protocol with three rounds of nested PCR amplified TCRbeta. TCRdb re-called the multiplex PCR reads with MiXCR, one entry per CDR3 protein. The sample holds approximately 120,000 distinct CDR3 sequences, 62% seen once. Sequenced input: distant non-tumor lung tissue. This receptor was obtained from a man between 60 and 75 years old with non-small cell lung cancer.

The CDR3 nucleotides read TGCAGCGTTGACAGGCTTGTCAATGGCTACACCTTC. The encoded protein is CSVDRLVNGYTF. The V and J genes are TRBV29-1 and TRBJ1-2; D remains unclear. This CDR3 region has 12 residues. Trimming left V 3 bases short and J 6 bases short, with 11 bases between. CDR1 is SQVTM and CDR2 is ANQGSEA in the germline V gene. The full variable domain, rest sourced from reference TRBV29-1 and TRBJ1-2, is SAVISQKPSRDICQRGTSLTIQCQVDSQVTMMFWYRQQPGQSLTLIATANQGSEATYESGFVIDKFPISRPNLTFSTLTVSNMSPEDSSIYLCSVDRLVNGYTFGSGTRLTVV.